One and the same sample provided the 3 T cell receptor beta chains below, sequenced in a study of CD8 T cells in Susac syndrome. RNA amounts of about 0.5 to 1 ug underwent reverse transcription with random hexamers. TCRdb processed the immunoSEQ multiplex PCR reads anew with MiXCR; each CDR3 protein has one entry. The sample yields under 95,000 distinct CDR3 sequences, just under 95% seen once. Source material: CD8+ T cells from PBMCs. These receptors all come from a human donor with Susac syndrome.

With regard to this clonotype: At one of its ends the junction is not consistent with the germline gene, which may arise from a read error. The V and J genes are TRBV7-7 and TRBJ2-5, with D uncertain. Looked up from germline, CDR1 is SSHAT and CDR2 is FNYEAQ (reference sequence). The CDR3 has 15 amino acids. CDR3 sequence reads: CASSTLRSSGETQYF. CDR3 in DNA: TGTGCTAGCAGCACCCTCCGGTCATCGGGTGAGACCCAGTACTTC.

The chain is built from TRBV5-6 and TRBJ2-7; 7 nucleotides match TRBD2. Germline V gene sequence: CDR1 SGHDT, CDR2 YYEEEE. Trimming at V came to 3 bases and at J to 3 bases, leaving 3 bases not matched to a gene. CDR3 length: 13 residues. Here the CDR3 reads CASSWGGDYEQYF. CDR3 DNA sequence: TGTGCCAGCAGCTGGGGGGGGGACTACGAGCAGTACTTC. Based on the CDR3 plus reference TRBV5-6 and TRBJ2-7, the full variable domain is DAGVTQSPTHLIKTRGQQVTLRCSPKSGHDTVSWYQQALGQGPQFIFQYYEEEERQRGNFPDRFSGHQFPNYSSELNVNALLLGDSALYLCASSWGGDYEQYFGPGTRLTVT.

The chain carries TRBV29-1 and TRBJ2-7; maybe TRBD2 (5 bases). This CDR3 is built from 13 residues. CDR1 SQVTM and CDR2 ANQGSEA come from the germline V gene. Trimming took 0 bases from V and 1 from J, leaving 7 bases between them. The DNA of the CDR3 is TGCAGCGTTGAAGATCGGACTTCCTACGAGCAGTACTTC. Translating it yields CSVEDRTSYEQYF.